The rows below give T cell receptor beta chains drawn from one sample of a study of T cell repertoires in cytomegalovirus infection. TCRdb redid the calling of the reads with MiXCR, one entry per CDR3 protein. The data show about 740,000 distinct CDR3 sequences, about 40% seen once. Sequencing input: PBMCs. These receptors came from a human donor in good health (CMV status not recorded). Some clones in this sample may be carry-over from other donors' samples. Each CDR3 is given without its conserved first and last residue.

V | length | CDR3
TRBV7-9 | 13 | ASSDLQEYGEKLF
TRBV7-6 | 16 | ASSRTDGTGGKTDTQY
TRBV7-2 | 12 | ASSYDRSNYGYT
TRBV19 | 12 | ASSIFGTVYGYT
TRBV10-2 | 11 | ASSGTVNTEAF
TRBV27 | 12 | ASGPGTGFSGYT
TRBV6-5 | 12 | ASSSSGGHQPQH
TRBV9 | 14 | ASSGESGSHYNEQF
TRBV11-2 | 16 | ASILEGPIPSGANVLT
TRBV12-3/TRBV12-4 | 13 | ASSLWGTDTGELF
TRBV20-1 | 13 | SATQGQTSTDTQY
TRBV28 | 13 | ASSFGQARGNTIY
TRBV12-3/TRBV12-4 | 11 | ASSFSVVREAF
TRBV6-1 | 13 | ASSEAYRGSTEAF
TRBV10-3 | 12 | AISDGTRGTEAF
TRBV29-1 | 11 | SVVGTPSYEQY
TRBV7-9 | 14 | ASSFFGWKDRTEAF
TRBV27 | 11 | ASRRTSGYIQY
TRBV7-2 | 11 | ASSRESGNTIY
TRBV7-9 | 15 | ASSLMLSGISTDTQY
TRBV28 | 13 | ASSSGTGTRNTIY
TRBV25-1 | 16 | ASSEWRFAGGPYNEQF
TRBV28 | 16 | ASSLALVQSQGTDTQY
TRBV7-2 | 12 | ASSLGLGSYGYT
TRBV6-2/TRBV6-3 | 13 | ASSPGLEKVGEQF
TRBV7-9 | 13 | ASSFPAGVNTEAF
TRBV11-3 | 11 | ASGLRGTDTQY
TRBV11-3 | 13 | DSSPRTSGYDEQY
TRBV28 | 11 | ASTRPLTDTQY
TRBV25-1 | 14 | ASSPSSGAANEKLF
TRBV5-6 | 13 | ASSLGWGANQPQH
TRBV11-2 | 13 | ASSLVAGGSVSQF
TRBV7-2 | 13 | ASSPGGILYNEQF
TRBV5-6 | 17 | ASSPGLAGTSRTYNEQF
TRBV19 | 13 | ATRTGELRNQPQH
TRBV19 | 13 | ASSIVPGNTGELF
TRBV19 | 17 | ASRHTMDRGRMSGQPQH
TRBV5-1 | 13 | ASSHPGQGAYGYT
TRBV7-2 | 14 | ASSLSVGRGYSLLH
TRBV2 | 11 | ASSVYRGYGYT
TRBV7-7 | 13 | ASRAGQGGQETQY
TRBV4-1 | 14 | ASRTGLLLGTDTQY
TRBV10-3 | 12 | ATEQGQSGTEAF
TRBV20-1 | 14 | SGKGAPQVINYGYT
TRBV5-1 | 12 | ASSSLGVTYEQY
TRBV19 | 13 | ASRQFSSGANVLT
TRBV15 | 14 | ATSRDPNRPGTEAF
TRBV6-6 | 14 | ASSSKGIVNTGELF
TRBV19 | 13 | ASSMTSGVYNEQF
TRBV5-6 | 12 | ASNSGPDDYEQY
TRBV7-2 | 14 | ASSARTGTRNTEAF